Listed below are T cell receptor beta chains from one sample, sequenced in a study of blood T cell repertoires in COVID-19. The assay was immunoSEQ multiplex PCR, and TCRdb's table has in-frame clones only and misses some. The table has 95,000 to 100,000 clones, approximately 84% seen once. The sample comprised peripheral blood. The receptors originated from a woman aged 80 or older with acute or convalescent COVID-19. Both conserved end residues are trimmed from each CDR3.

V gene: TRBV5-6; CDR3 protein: ASSGQNSNQPQH
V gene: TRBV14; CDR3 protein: ASSPRGGWTEAF
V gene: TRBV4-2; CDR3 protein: ASSQQRGETQY
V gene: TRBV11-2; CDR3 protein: ASSLRLNYGYT
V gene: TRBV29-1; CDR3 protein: SVTGASENTEAF
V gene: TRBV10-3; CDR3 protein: AISEGNRGPDTQY
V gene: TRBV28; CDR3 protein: ASSFRANYGYT
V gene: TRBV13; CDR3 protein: ASSPYGGGDTIY
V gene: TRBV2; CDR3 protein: ASSGDSTNSPLH
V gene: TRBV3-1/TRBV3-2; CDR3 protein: ASSLGQMNTEAF
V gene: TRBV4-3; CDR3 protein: ASSQDDRVQPQH
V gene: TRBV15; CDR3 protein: ATSRDKGQHQPQH
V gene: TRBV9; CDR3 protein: AGGQEWGSVEKLF
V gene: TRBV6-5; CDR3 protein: ASGQGVQPQH
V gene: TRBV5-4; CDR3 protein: ASSVVLTGTGTGETQY
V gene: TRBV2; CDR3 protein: ASSGSTGGSYNEQF
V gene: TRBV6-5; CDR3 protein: ASRGVTDTQY
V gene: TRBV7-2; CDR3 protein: ASSLAYAGTGISSYEQY
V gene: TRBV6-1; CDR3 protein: ASSEWSGGNEQF
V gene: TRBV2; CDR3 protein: ASNSGTDEKLF
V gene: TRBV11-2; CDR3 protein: ASSGGGRGSDEQY
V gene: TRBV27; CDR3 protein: ASGQAQTRTSLH